The 18 T cell receptor beta chains below come from one sample, sequenced in a study of blood T cell repertoires in COVID-19. Profiled with immunoSEQ multiplex PCR; TCRdb holds only in-frame clones, not every one. The sample shows some 180,000 clones, approximately 79% of them seen only once. Sequenced input: PBMCs or T cells enriched from blood (not recorded which). Receptors originate from a woman aged 55-69 years with acute COVID-19.

This sequence joins TRBV9 and TRBJ1-6, with D possibly being TRBD1 (5 bases). Germline CDR1 reads SGDLS; CDR2 reads YYNGEE. Trimming shortened V by 4 bases and J by 0 bases, and 11 bases separated the two germline ends. The CDR3 sequence is 16 residues long. The chain's CDR3 is CASSPRQSSYNSPLHF. CDR3 DNA sequence: TGTGCCAGCAGCCCCCGACAGAGCTCCTATAATTCACCCCTCCACTTT.

The chain combines TRBV7-9 with TRBJ1-1, with TRBD1 matching 7 bases. V shed 3 bases, J shed 4 bases, and the junction held 8 bases outside the gene matches. Germline V gene data show CDR1 as SEHNR and CDR2 as FQNEAQ (reference sequence). CDR3 length: 15 amino acids. CDR3 protein: CASSLQGGIGTEAFF. As DNA, the CDR3 is TGTGCCAGCAGCTTGCAGGGGGGTATCGGCACTGAAGCTTTCTTT.

The chain uses TRBV11-3 and TRBJ2-7; no clear D gene. The CDR3 runs to 13 residues. The V gene's germline CDR1 is SGHNT and CDR2 YENEEA. V shed 5 bases and J shed 6 bases, with 14 bases lying between them. The CDR3 coding sequence is TGTGCCAGCAGCCCCCCAGGTCCCGGCGAGCAGTACTTC. It yields the protein CASSPPGPGEQYF.

The rearrangement joins TRBV28 to TRBJ2-1, with D unresolved. Trimming pared 2 bases from V and 9 bases from J, leaving 8 bases between. The CDR3 has 12 residues. From germline, CDR1 is MDHEN and CDR2 SYDVKM. CDR3 bases: TGTGCCAGCAGTTTAGTTTCGGTTGAGCAGTTCTTC. It codes for CASSLVSVEQFF.

The chain has TRBV7-8 and TRBJ2-7; 9 bases line up with TRBD1. The CDR3 is 14 amino acids. Per germline, CDR1 SGHVS and CDR2 FQNEAQ. Germline trimming cut 5 bases from V and 7 bases from J; bases unmatched to any gene: 9. The CDR3 DNA reads TGTGCCAGCAGCCGGCTACAGGGGGCGGGGGAGCAGTACGTC. Protein: CASSRLQGAGEQYV.

This clone has a handful of counts. J is TRBJ1-1 and V is TRBV29-1, with a weak D call TRBD1 (5 bases). CDR3 length: 14 amino acids. Deletions cut 6 bases from V and 0 bases from J, with 14 bases between. Germline V CDR1 and CDR2: SQVTM, ANQGSEA. DNA for the CDR3: TGCAGCGTCGCCCAGGGCGGCTTGAACACTGAAGCTTTCTTT. Translating gives CSVAQGGLNTEAFF.

The chain uses TRBV11-2 and TRBJ1-1; D unclear. Germline CDR1 SGHAT, CDR2 FQNNGV. The ends were cut back, 7 bases at V and 0 bases at J, with 9 bases in the middle. CDR3 length: 13 residues. This CDR3 reads CASTQQMNTEAFF. CDR3 in DNA: TGTGCCAGCACCCAACAGATGAACACTGAAGCTTTCTTT.

The V gene is TRBV12-5, the J gene TRBJ1-1, with D hard to call. This CDR3 region has 16 residues. V lost 5 bases and J lost 1, with 17 bases in between. Germline CDR1 is LGHNT and CDR2 is FRNRAP. The CDR3 DNA sequence: TGTGCTAGTGGTCCCGAAATTGGCACATCGAACACTGAAGCTTTCTTT. Its protein product is CASGPEIGTSNTEAFF.

The rearrangement joins TRBV30 to TRBJ2-2; a possible D gene is TRBD2 (6 bases). From germline, CDR1 is GTSNPN and CDR2 SVGIG (reference sequence). This CDR3 contains 15 residues. Deletions cut 8 bases from V and 3 bases from J, with 19 bases between. CDR3: CAGEAGPGHTGELFF. As DNA, the CDR3 is TGTGCCGGGGAGGCGGGTCCCGGGCACACCGGGGAGCTGTTTTTT.

The V and J genes are TRBV6-5 and TRBJ1-2; the D is unclear. In germline, CDR1 is MNHEY, CDR2 SVGAGI. V was clipped by 5 bases and J by 7 bases, with 14 bases between them. The CDR3 totals 13 residues. The CDR3 DNA reads as TGTGCCAGCAGTCCTACGACACTCGGTGGCTACACCTTC. It yields the protein CASSPTTLGGYTF.

This clone has a single count. V is TRBV25-1 and J is TRBJ2-7; D perhaps matches TRBD2 (5 bases). This CDR3 has 16 amino acids. From germline, CDR1 is MGHDK and CDR2 SYGVNS. Trimming removed 1 base from V and 5 bases from J, with 18 bases in between. CDR3 sequence: CASSESGVGLANEQYF. CDR3 bases: TGTGCCAGCAGTGAATCCGGGGTAGGGCTAGCAAACGAGCAGTACTTC.

The chain's CDR3 is CASSQGPRRTGGHSSSHGYTF. The DNA of the CDR3 is TGTGCCAGCAGCCAAGGCCCCAGGAGGACAGGGGGCCACTCGTCGTCCCATGGCTACACCTTC. The rearrangement uses TRBV3-1 (or the pseudogene TRBV3-2) and TRBJ1-2; 11 bases map to TRBD1. Germline V gene sequence: CDR1 LGHDT, CDR2 YNNKEL (reference sequence). Trimming took 1 base from V and 6 from J; bases not matched to a gene: 22. The CDR3 extends over 21 amino acids.

The gene calls are TRBV19 and TRBJ2-5, with a weak D call TRBD1 (5 bases). Trimming pared 4 bases from V and 3 bases from J, leaving 18 bases between. Germline-derived CDR1 and CDR2 are LNHDA and SQIVND (reference sequence). The CDR3 sequence is 16 residues long. In DNA form, the CDR3 reads TGTGCCAGTAGTAAATCCGTGGGCAGGGCTAAAGAGACCCAGTACTTC. Amino acids: CASSKSVGRAKETQYF.

For this clone: One end of the junction is discordant with germline, which a read error may explain. The chain joins TRBV6-2 or TRBV6-3 to TRBJ2-1; a weak D match, TRBD1 (6 bases). CDR3 length: 15 residues. Looked up from germline, CDR1 is MNHEY and CDR2 is SVGEGT. CDR3 DNA sequence: TGTGCCAGCAGCCTCGGGACATTCTCCTCCAATGAGCAGTTCTTC. Translating it yields CASSLGTFSSNEQFF.

This chain links TRBV5-4 with TRBJ1-3, with D possibly being TRBD1 (5 bases). Looked up from germline, CDR1 is SGHNT and CDR2 is YYREEE (reference sequence). V was trimmed by 4 bases and J by 2 bases, leaving 16 bases between them. The CDR3 is 16 residues long. The CDR3 protein is CASSKTEGPAGNTIYF. CDR3 nucleotide sequence: TGTGCCAGCAGCAAGACGGAGGGACCTGCTGGAAACACCATATATTTT.

This chain links TRBV3-1 (or the pseudogene TRBV3-2) with TRBJ2-2, with 9 bases lining up with TRBD2. Germline trimming cut 5 bases from V and 7 bases from J; bases unmatched to any gene: 8. CDR3 length equals 15 residues. Germline CDR1 is LGHDT and CDR2 is YNNKEL (reference sequence). The CDR3 spells CASSSYSGSGGELFF. Written as DNA, the CDR3 is TGTGCCAGCAGCTCCTATAGCGGGAGCGGCGGGGAGCTGTTTTTT.

V and J are TRBV5-4 and TRBJ2-7; 10 bases line up with TRBD2. There are 16 residues in the CDR3. Germline V gene data show CDR1 as SGHNT and CDR2 as YYREEE (reference sequence). V shed 3 bases and J 4 bases; nucleotides not matched to a gene: 10. The DNA of the CDR3 is TGTGCCAGCAGCTCAGCCCTAGCGGGAGTTTGGTACGAGCAGTACTTC. Its protein product is CASSSALAGVWYEQYF.

The rearrangement uses TRBV4-1 and TRBJ1-4; D is unclear. Germline loops: CDR1 MGHRA, CDR2 YSYEKL. The CDR3 extends over 11 amino acids. Trimming took off 9 bases at V and 5 bases at J, with 7 bases between the two ends. The CDR3 DNA is TGCGCCAGTCGCCTAAATGAAAAACTGTTTTTT. Translation gives CASRLNEKLFF.